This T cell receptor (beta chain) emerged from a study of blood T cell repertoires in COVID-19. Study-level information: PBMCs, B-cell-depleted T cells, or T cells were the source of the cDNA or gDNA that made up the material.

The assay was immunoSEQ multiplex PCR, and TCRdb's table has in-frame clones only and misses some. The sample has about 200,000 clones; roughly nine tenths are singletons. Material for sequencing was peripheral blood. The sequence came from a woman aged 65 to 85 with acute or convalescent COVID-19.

CDR3 DNA sequence: TGCGCCAGCAGCCTGCAGGGGGCCTCCGAAGCTTTCTTT. This translates into CASSLQGASEAFF. The V and J genes are TRBV5-1 and TRBJ1-1; 8 nucleotides agree with TRBD1. The V gene end was trimmed by 4 bases and the J gene end by 8 bases; junction bases not matched to a gene: 7. CDR3 length: 13 amino acids. Looked up from germline, CDR1 is SGHRS and CDR2 is YFSETQ.